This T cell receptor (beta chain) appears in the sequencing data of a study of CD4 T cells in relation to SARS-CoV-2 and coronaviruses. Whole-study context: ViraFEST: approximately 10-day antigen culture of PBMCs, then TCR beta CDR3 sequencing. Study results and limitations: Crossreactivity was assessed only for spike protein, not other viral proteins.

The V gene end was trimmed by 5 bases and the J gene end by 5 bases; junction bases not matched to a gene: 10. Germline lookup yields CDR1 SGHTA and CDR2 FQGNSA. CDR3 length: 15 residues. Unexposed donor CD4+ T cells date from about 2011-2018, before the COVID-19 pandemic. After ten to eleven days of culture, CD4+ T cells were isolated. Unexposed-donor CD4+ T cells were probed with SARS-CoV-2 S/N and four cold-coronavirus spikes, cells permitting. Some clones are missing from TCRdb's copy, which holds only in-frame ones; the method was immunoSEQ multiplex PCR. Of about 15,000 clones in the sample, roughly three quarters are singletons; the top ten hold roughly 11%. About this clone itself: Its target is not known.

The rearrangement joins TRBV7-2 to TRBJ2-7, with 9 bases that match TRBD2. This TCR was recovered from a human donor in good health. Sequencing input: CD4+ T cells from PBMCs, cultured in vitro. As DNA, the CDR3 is TGTGCCAGCAGCCGGAGCGGGGGGACCCTAAACGAGCAGTACTTC. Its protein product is CASSRSGGTLNEQYF.